One and the same sample provided the 28 T cell receptor beta chains below, sequenced in a study of T-cell reconstitution after alpha-beta-depleted transplantation in children. Molecular barcoding with unique molecular identifiers was used for the TCRbeta library. Using its own MiXCR run on the PCR reads, TCRdb lists one record per CDR3 protein. The sample has 240,000 or so distinct CDR3 sequences; roughly 8.2% are singletons. The sequenced sample was PBMCs, mostly from graft donor cells, obtained 180 days after TCRalphabeta/CD19-depleted stem cell transplant. These receptors originate from a male patient younger than 18 who had a stem cell transplant for acute lymphoblastic leukemia, so the T cells may come from the graft donor.

This clonotype appeared many times. The chain combines TRBV28 with TRBJ1-1; D not resolved. CDR3 length: 13 amino acids. From germline, CDR1 is MDHEN and CDR2 SYDVKM. Trimming stripped 2 bases from V and 7 bases from J, with 11 bases between. This chain's CDR3 is CASSLGVPGEAFF. The CDR3 DNA follows: TGTGCCAGCAGTTTAGGGGTACCCGGTGAAGCTTTCTTT.

The chain carries TRBV18 and TRBJ2-2, with 12 nucleotides matching TRBD2. CDR1 and CDR2 from the germline V gene are KGHSH and LQKENI. V lost 3 bases, J lost 5 bases, and 10 bases stayed unmatched. The CDR3 loop spans 18 amino acids. The CDR3 coding sequence is TGTGCCAGCTCACCCGTTGGACTAGCGGGATCGAGGACCGGGGAGCTGTTTTTT. Amino acids: CASSPVGLAGSRTGELFF.

This clonotype showed up many times. The rearrangement uses TRBV7-9 and TRBJ2-7; no definite D call. The V gene's germline CDR1 is SEHNR and CDR2 FQNEAQ (reference sequence). The germline V and J ends were trimmed by 0 bases and 1 base, with 10 bases remaining between them. The CDR3 is made up of 15 amino acids. This CDR3 reads CASSLASARSYEQYF. CDR3 nucleotides: TGTGCCAGCAGCTTAGCGTCAGCGAGATCCTACGAGCAGTACTTC.

The gene calls are TRBV4-1 and TRBJ1-5, with a weak D call TRBD1 (5 bases). The CDR3 contains 15 residues. Per germline, CDR1 MGHRA and CDR2 YSYEKL. V dropped 0 bases and J dropped 7 bases, with 13 bases sitting between them. The chain's CDR3 is CASSQEGGGRQPQHF. In DNA, the CDR3 is TGCGCCAGCAGCCAAGAGGGGGGGGGTAGGCAGCCCCAGCATTTT.

There are many counts of this clonotype. The gene calls are TRBV7-9 and TRBJ2-2; 7 bases match TRBD2. Trimming at V came to 7 bases and at J to 5 bases, leaving 7 bases not matched to a gene. Germline V lookup: CDR1 SEHNR, CDR2 FQNEAQ (reference sequence). The CDR3 covers 14 residues. CDR3 protein: CASNGGRPTGELFF. The DNA of the CDR3 is TGTGCCAGCAACGGGGGGAGACCTACCGGGGAGCTGTTTTTT.

This clonotype has at least ten counts. The V and J genes are TRBV2 and TRBJ1-4, with D possibly being TRBD1 (6 bases). CDR3 length equals 14 residues. The V end was cut by 6 bases, the J end by 4 bases, with 12 bases between. Per the germline V gene, CDR1 is SNHLY and CDR2 is FYNNEI. Here the CDR3 DNA reads TGTGCCAGCAGGCCGACAGGCTTTAATGAAAAACTGTTTTTT. This translates into CASRPTGFNEKLFF. Supplemented by reference TRBV2 and TRBJ1-4, the full variable domain reads EPEVTQTPSHQVTQMGQEVILRCVPISNHLYFYWYRQILGQKVEFLVSFYNNEISEKSEIFDDQFSVERPDGSNFTLKIRSTKLEDSAMYFCASRPTGFNEKLFFGSGTQLSVL.

This clonotype was recorded many times. The rearrangement uses TRBV24-1 and TRBJ2-5, with D possibly TRBD2 on 5 matching bases. The CDR3 spans 12 residues. With 3 bases removed from V and 7 bases from J, the gap between germline ends came to 8 bases. CDR1 is KGHDR, CDR2 SFDVKD, per germline. This chain's CDR3 is CATSDTAGTQYF. CDR3 in DNA: TGTGCCACCAGTGATACTGCGGGGACCCAGTACTTC.

This clonotype was recorded at least ten times. V and J are TRBV7-6 and TRBJ2-1; 16 bases match TRBD2. With V trimmed by 5 bases and J by 3 bases, 13 bases remained unmatched. CDR3 size: 20 residues. The V gene's germline CDR1 is SGHVS and CDR2 FNYEAQ. The CDR3 spells CASSPLGTSGRAHGYNEQFF. The CDR3 region has the DNA TGTGCCAGCAGCCCCCTGGGGACTAGCGGGAGGGCCCATGGCTACAATGAGCAGTTCTTC.

In this sample, this clonotype turned up many times. The chain employs TRBV12-3 or TRBV12-4 and TRBJ1-5, with D possibly TRBD1 on 5 matching bases. CDR3 length: 15 amino acids. V shed 6 bases and J shed 7 bases, with 19 bases lying between them. The CDR3 region is CASSLGRADGQPQHF. The CDR3 region has the DNA TGTGCCAGCAGCCTAGGCAGGGCTGATGGACAGCCCCAGCATTTT.

The sample holds many counts of this clonotype. The chain employs TRBV20-1 and TRBJ2-7, with 8 bases lining up with TRBD1. The CDR3 contains 16 residues. With V trimmed by 3 bases and J by 6 bases, 16 bases remained unmatched. Per germline, CDR1 DFQATT and CDR2 SNEGSKA (reference sequence). CDR3 sequence reads: CSASPRGGQGGPEQYF. The CDR3 bases are TGCAGTGCTAGTCCTCGGGGTGGACAGGGTGGGCCCGAGCAGTACTTC.

At least ten counts were recorded for this clonotype. CDR3 DNA: TGTGCCAGCAGTTTCAGGGGGCCAGGAGAGACCCAGTACTTC. This gives the protein CASSFRGPGETQYF. This chain connects TRBV12-3 or TRBV12-4 to TRBJ2-5, with 8 bases matching TRBD1. J gave up 4 bases and V 3 bases, and 4 bases lay outside the gene matches. The CDR3 is 14 amino acids.

This clonotype has at least ten counts. The chain employs TRBV29-1 and TRBJ2-7; 8 bases agree with TRBD1. Germline lookup yields CDR1 SQVTM and CDR2 ANQGSEA. The ends lost 6 bases at V and 7 bases at J; junction bases unmatched: 14. CDR3 length: 14 residues. CDR3 coding DNA: TGCAGCGTGGCCCAGGGGGCGGCTTCTTTGGAGCAGTACTTC. Translated: CSVAQGAASLEQYF.

This clonotype was detected ten times or more. This chain's CDR3 is CASSYYPGVDTGELFF. The DNA of the CDR3 is TGTGCCAGCAGCTACTATCCGGGAGTAGACACCGGGGAGCTGTTTTTT. The chain joins TRBV5-5 to TRBJ2-2, with TRBD2 as a possible D gene (6 bases). Germline V CDR1 and CDR2: SGHKS, YYEKEE (reference sequence). The CDR3 runs 16 residues. The ends were cut back, 3 bases at V and 3 bases at J, with 15 bases in the middle. Based on the CDR3 plus reference TRBV5-5 and TRBJ2-2, the full variable domain is DAGVTQSPTHLIKTRGQQVTLRCSPISGHKSVSWYQQVLGQGPQFIFQYYEKEERGRGNFPDRFSARQFPNYSSELNVNALLLGDSALYLCASSYYPGVDTGELFFGEGSRLTVL.

This clonotype came up many times. The J gene is TRBJ2-1, the V gene TRBV27; TRBD2 matches 13 bases. This CDR3 is 16 amino acids long. V was clipped by 4 bases and J by 9 bases; unmatched bases: 9. Per the germline V gene, CDR1 is MNHEY and CDR2 is SMNVEV (reference sequence). The CDR3 region has the DNA TGTGCCAGCAGTTCCCGACTAGCGGGAGGTCTGAGTGAGCAGTTCTTC. Its translation is CASSSRLAGGLSEQFF.

This clonotype has a count of ten or more. The chain uses TRBV6-5 and TRBJ1-4; perhaps TRBD1 as D (5 bases). The CDR3 is 14 residues long. The ends were cut back, 5 bases at V and 0 bases at J, with 7 bases in the middle. Germline V gene lookup returns CDR1 MNHEY and CDR2 SVGAGI. The CDR3 here is CASSPRATNEKLFF. CDR3 nucleotides: TGTGCCAGCAGTCCCAGGGCAACTAATGAAAAACTGTTTTTT.

The table lists this clonotype with many counts. The gene calls are TRBV11-2 and TRBJ2-3; the D is unclear. Deletions cut 7 bases from V and 4 bases from J, with 12 bases between. Germline lookup yields CDR1 SGHAT and CDR2 FQNNGV. The CDR3 has 13 residues. CDR3 amino acids: CASTPGRPDTQYF. For the CDR3, the DNA is TGTGCCAGCACCCCCGGGCGCCCAGATACGCAGTATTTT. The variable domain in full, completed from reference TRBV11-2 and TRBJ2-3, reads EAGVAQSPRYKIIEKRQSVAFWCNPISGHATLYWYQQILGQGPKLLIQFQNNGVVDDSQLPKDRFSAERLKGVDSTLKIQPAKLEDSAVYLCASTPGRPDTQYFGPGTRLTVL.

This clonotype was picked up many times. The V gene is TRBV7-9, the J gene TRBJ2-3; D is possibly TRBD2 (5 bases). The CDR3 length is 16 residues. Between the trimmed V and J ends, which lost 3 bases and 0 bases, there was a span of 13 bases. Germline CDR1 reads SEHNR; CDR2 reads FQNEAQ (reference sequence). CDR3 protein: CASSFGNPLSTDTQYF. CDR3 sequence (DNA): TGTGCCAGCAGCTTCGGGAATCCCCTTAGCACAGATACGCAGTATTTT.

This clonotype was observed many times. This sequence joins TRBV20-1 and TRBJ2-4; the match to TRBD1 covers 10 bases. Germline CDR1 DFQATT, CDR2 SNEGSKA (reference sequence). The CDR3 has 15 amino acids. V shed 0 bases, J shed 4 bases, and the junction held 3 bases outside the gene matches. The CDR3: CSAREPGQGKNIQYF. The CDR3 bases are TGCAGTGCTAGAGAACCGGGACAGGGGAAAAACATTCAGTACTTC.

This clonotype was counted ten times or more. The chain uses TRBV28 and TRBJ2-7, with D uncertain. Germline values: CDR1 MDHEN, CDR2 SYDVKM. CDR3 length: 14 amino acids. V shed 2 bases and J shed 3 bases, with 11 bases lying between them. In DNA form, the CDR3 reads TGTGCCAGCAGTTTAGCATCTGACCTCTACGAGCAGTACTTC. Translation gives CASSLASDLYEQYF.

This clonotype has ten or more counts. This chain joins TRBV20-1 and TRBJ2-3, with unresolved D. Germline V gene sequence: CDR1 DFQATT, CDR2 SNEGSKA (reference sequence). The CDR3 covers 14 residues. V was pared by 6 bases and J by 0 bases, with 13 bases between. CDR3 region: CSAKVTGSTDTQYF. CDR3 coding DNA: TGCAGTGCCAAAGTTACGGGTAGCACAGATACGCAGTATTTT.

This chain joins TRBV19 and TRBJ1-2, with 7 nucleotides matching TRBD1. Trimming at V came to 4 bases and at J to 3 bases, leaving 2 bases not matched to a gene. CDR3 size: 13 residues. CDR1 and CDR2 (germline): LNHDA, SQIVND (reference sequence). The CDR3 DNA reads as TGTGCCAGTAGTAGGGACAGAGACTATGGCTACACCTTC. Translation: CASSRDRDYGYTF.

Ten or more counts support this clonotype. The chain couples TRBV3-1 to TRBJ2-5, with 10 bases that match TRBD2. CDR3 length: 15 amino acids. Germline CDR1 reads LGHDT; CDR2 reads YNNKEL (reference sequence). V was pared by 1 base and J by 4 bases, with 3 bases of the junction left unmatched. The CDR3 loop reads CASSQVASGRETQYF. The DNA of the CDR3 is TGTGCCAGCAGCCAAGTTGCTAGCGGGAGAGAGACCCAGTACTTC.

This clonotype was seen at least ten times. This chain uses TRBV15 with TRBJ2-5; D is unresolved. V was cut by 3 bases and J by 4 bases, with 3 bases left in between. This CDR3 is 11 amino acids long. The germline gives CDR1 LNHNV, CDR2 YYDKDF (reference sequence). CDR3 nucleotides: TGTGCCACCAGCAGTAGAGAGACCCAGTACTTC. Its translation is CATSSRETQYF.

This clonotype has at least ten counts. V and J are TRBV5-1 and TRBJ2-2; D may be TRBD1 (6 bases). The CDR3 covers 17 residues. V was trimmed by 0 bases and J by 5 bases, leaving 17 bases between them. CDR1 and CDR2 from the germline V gene are SGHRS and YFSETQ. The CDR3, as DNA: TGCGCCAGCAGCTTGGCCATCTGGACAGAATTTACCGGGGAGCTGTTTTTT. Translating it yields CASSLAIWTEFTGELFF.

This clonotype was seen many times. CDR3 nucleotides: TGTGCCAGCAGCTCCCCTAGCGGGATAACCTACGAGCAGTACTTC. Protein product: CASSSPSGITYEQYF. J is TRBJ2-7 and V is TRBV7-8; 9 bases agree with TRBD2. Germline CDR1 and CDR2: SGHVS and FQNEAQ. The CDR3 totals 15 residues. V dropped 4 bases and J dropped 2; count of bases not matched to a gene: 6.

In its sample, this clonotype was seen many times. The V call is TRBV11-2, the J call TRBJ1-1; D possibly corresponds to TRBD1 (6 bases). There are 17 residues in the CDR3. Germline V gives CDR1 SGHAT, CDR2 FQNNGV. V gave up 5 bases and J gave up 4 bases, with 23 bases separating them. In DNA form, the CDR3 reads TGTGCCAGCAGCCTTAGAGGAGCGGCAGGGGTAGTCACTGAAGCTTTCTTT. It specifies CASSLRGAAGVVTEAFF.

This clonotype was counted many times. J is TRBJ1-1 and V is TRBV18; possible D gene TRBD1, 5 bases. Trimming stripped 2 bases from V and 0 bases from J, with 10 bases between. CDR1 is KGHSH and CDR2 is LQKENI in the germline V gene. The CDR3 runs 15 residues. The CDR3 bases are TGTGCCAGCTCACCATCAGGGACCCTGAACACTGAAGCTTTCTTT. Protein: CASSPSGTLNTEAFF.

This clonotype has at least ten counts. The rearrangement uses TRBV10-1 and TRBJ2-3, with D hard to call. Trimming shortened V by 4 bases and J by 2 bases, and 13 bases separated the two germline ends. This CDR3 has 15 residues. In germline, CDR1 is WNHNN, CDR2 SYGVQD (reference sequence). The CDR3 DNA reads TGCGCCAGCAGTGGAAACAGAAAACCCACAGATACGCAGTATTTT. It translates to CASSGNRKPTDTQYF.